The sequence of this TCR beta chain was determined in a study of T cells in Graves' hyperthyroidism and ophthalmopathy. Points from the study as a whole: Blood samples included most of the expanded thyroid clonotypes exceeding 0.001. Ophthalmopathy was predicted by the model a median of roughly 6.6 months ahead of onset.

Using RNA transcripts as the source, TCR beta CDR3 regions were amplified. Carried out on the TCR CDR3, a first-round RT-PCR used the HTBI primer set. TCRdb passed the multiplex PCR reads through MiXCR, listing each CDR3 protein once. The sample yields 340,000 or so distinct CDR3 sequences, 15% to 20% seen once. On this clonotype: Its specificity is not known.

Germline CDR1 and CDR2: MDHEN and SYDVKM. With 5 bases clipped from V and 2 bases from J, the junction kept 19 bases outside the gene matches. This CDR3 spans 20 amino acids. The sequence came from a young man with Graves' hyperthyroidism. The chain joins TRBV28 to TRBJ2-1; 9 nucleotides align to TRBD1. Sequencing was carried out using blood. The CDR3 spells CASSPMDGTGRSGAYNEQFF. Written as DNA, the CDR3 is TGTGCCAGCAGTCCTATGGACGGGACAGGGAGGAGCGGGGCCTACAATGAGCAGTTCTTC.